The T cell receptor (beta chain) under discussion was sequenced for a study of T cell changes during pregnancy in multiple sclerosis (dated by TCRdb to the late 2010s). In terms of the full investigation: The study examined how the T cell repertoire changed over the course of pregnancy in women with multiple sclerosis.

Regarding this clone: The antigen this receptor binds is unknown. No much larger clone is present one base from it, and per-base qualities are unavailable.

Receptors were amplified or captured by the immunoSEQ multiplex PCR assay. TCRdb retrieved this table from immuneACCESS and kept in-frame rearrangements only. Not all clones are present; in checked studies, unresolved V genes account for under half, and no reason is known for the remainder. Here the sample has 95,000 to 100,000 clones; about 91% occur a single time. The ten most abundant clones make up over 2.5% of the sample. The CDR3 measures 15 amino acids from cysteine to phenylalanine. Just the 45-base CDR3 DNA is kept, in frame starting at base 1. CDR1 and CDR2 are read off the germline V gene (reference sequence) as MNHEY and SMNVEV. Trimming accounts for 4 bases at V and 4 bases at J, while the number of junction bases matched to no gene is 8.

Here the chain combines TRBV27 and TRBJ2-7, with 9 junctional bases fitting TRBD1. Sequences were derived from peripheral blood, sampled in the second trimester of pregnancy. The source is a female donor with multiple sclerosis, enrolled in a pregnancy study. The DNA reads TGTGCCAGCAGTTGGACCGGGACAGGGTCGTACGAGCAGTACTTC. It translates to CASSWTGTGSYEQYF.